The clone carrying this TCR beta chain has just one count. Alongside a J-beta primer mix, a sample-barcoded 5' primer served in a second PCR lasting about 6 to 12 cycles. MiXCR, run by TCRdb on the 5' RACE reads, gives a single entry per CDR3 protein. The sample lists approximately 400,000 distinct CDR3 sequences, roughly half occurring once. The data originate from a study of blood T cells in healthy people across ages. Looked up from germline, CDR1 is MDHEN and CDR2 is SYDVKM. The J segment lost 4 bases and the V segment lost 8 bases, leaving 12 bases of the junction unmatched. The CDR3 has 17 amino acids.

The chain employs TRBV28 and TRBJ2-3; 13 bases line up with TRBD2. The clonotype comes from a man aged 55 to 70 in good health. Sequences were obtained from blood. CDR3 sequence reads: CASRRRLAGGSSDTQYF. CDR3 nucleotides: TGTGCCAGCCGTAGGAGACTAGCGGGAGGAAGTTCAGATACGCAGTATTTT.